This record covers a single T cell receptor beta chain. Antigen unknown. Original handling: Filtering differed because ImmunoSEQ produced junction-only sequences that carried no quality scores. Libraries were prepared by immunoSEQ multiplex PCR; TCRdb keeps only in-frame clonotypes and omits some of them. From that table come the V and J calls and clone size; the DNA was used to work out D and trimming. The sample yields about 2.4 million clones, just over 90% seen once. In the CD4+ fraction, cells were divided into CD45RA+ naive and CD45RA-negative memory subsets. Trimming removed 5 bases from V and 2 bases from J, with 14 bases in between. Germline CDR1 and CDR2: SGHNT and YYREEE (reference sequence). The CDR3 extends over 15 amino acids. The record originates from a study of shared clonotypes between healthy human individuals. Study results and caveats: In having few donors, the study represented limited genetic and exposure-history diversity.

This receptor was taken from a man aged 18 to 30 in good health. The sample consisted of naive CD4+ T cells sorted from blood. The sample's subset: CD45RA+ positively selected. This chain joins TRBV5-4 and TRBJ2-1; D ambiguous. CDR3 bases: TGTGCCAGCAGGATGCAAACAAACCCCTACAATGAGCAGTTCTTC. This gives the protein CASRMQTNPYNEQFF.